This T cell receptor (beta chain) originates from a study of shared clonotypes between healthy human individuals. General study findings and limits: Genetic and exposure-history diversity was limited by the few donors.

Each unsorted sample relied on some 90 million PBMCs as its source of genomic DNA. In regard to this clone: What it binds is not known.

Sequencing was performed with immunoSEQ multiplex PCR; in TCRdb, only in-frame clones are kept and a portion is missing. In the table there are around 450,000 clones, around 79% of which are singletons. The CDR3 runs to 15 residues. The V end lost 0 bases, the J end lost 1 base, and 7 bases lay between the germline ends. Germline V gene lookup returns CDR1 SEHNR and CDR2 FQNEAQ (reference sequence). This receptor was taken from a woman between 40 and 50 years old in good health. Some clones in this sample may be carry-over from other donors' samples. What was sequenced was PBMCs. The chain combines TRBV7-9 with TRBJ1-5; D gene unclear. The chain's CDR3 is CASSLAAGSNQPQHF. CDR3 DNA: TGTGCCAGCAGCTTAGCAGCAGGAAGCAATCAGCCCCAGCATTTT. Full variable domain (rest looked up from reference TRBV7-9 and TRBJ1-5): DTGVSQNPRHKITKRGQNVTFRCDPISEHNRLYWYRQTLGQGPEFLTYFQNEAQLEKSRLLSDRFSAERPKGSFSTLEIQRTEQGDSAMYLCASSLAAGSNQPQHFGDGTRLSIL.